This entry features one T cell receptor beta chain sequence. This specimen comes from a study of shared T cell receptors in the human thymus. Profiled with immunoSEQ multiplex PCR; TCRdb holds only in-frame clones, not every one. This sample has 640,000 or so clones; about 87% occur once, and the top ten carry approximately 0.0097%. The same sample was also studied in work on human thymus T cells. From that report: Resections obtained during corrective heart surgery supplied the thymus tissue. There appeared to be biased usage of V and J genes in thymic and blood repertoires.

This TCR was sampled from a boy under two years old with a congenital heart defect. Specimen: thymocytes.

Here the CDR3 DNA reads TGTGCCAGCTCACCACGGAGGGGCAGGGTAGGACCAACGATGAACACTGAAGCTTTCTTT. This encodes CASSPRRGRVGPTMNTEAFF. The chain recombines TRBV18 with TRBJ1-1; TRBD1 might be the D (5 bases). Germline-derived CDR1 and CDR2 are KGHSH and LQKENI. Trimming stripped 1 base from V and 0 bases from J, with 24 bases between. The CDR3 totals 20 residues.